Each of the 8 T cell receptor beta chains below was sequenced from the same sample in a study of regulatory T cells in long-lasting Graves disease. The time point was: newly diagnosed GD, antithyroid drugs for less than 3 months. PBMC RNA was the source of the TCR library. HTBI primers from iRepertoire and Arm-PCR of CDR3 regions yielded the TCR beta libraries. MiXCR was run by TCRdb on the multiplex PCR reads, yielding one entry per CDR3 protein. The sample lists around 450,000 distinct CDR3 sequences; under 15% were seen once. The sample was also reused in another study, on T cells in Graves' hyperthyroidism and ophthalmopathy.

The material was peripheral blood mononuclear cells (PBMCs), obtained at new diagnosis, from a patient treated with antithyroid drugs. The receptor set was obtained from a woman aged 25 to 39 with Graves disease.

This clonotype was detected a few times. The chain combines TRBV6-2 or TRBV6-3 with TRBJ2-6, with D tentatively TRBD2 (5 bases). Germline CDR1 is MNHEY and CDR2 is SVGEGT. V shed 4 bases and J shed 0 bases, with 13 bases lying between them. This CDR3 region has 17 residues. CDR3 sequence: CASSSPGISSGANVLTF. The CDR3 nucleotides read TGTGCCAGCAGTTCCCCCGGGATCTCCTCTGGGGCCAACGTCCTGACTTTC.

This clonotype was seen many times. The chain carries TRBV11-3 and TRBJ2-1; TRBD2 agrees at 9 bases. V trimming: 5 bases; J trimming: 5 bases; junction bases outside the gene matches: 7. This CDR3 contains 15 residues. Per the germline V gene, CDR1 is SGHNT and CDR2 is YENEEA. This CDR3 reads CASSLGLALNNEQFF. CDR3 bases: TGTGCCAGCAGCCTAGGACTAGCGCTCAACAATGAGCAGTTCTTC.

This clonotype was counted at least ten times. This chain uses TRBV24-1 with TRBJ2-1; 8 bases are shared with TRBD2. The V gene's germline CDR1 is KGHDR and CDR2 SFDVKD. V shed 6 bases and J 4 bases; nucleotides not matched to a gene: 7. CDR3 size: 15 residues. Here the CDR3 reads CATSTERELYNEQFF. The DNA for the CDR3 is TGTGCCACCAGTACCGAGCGGGAGTTGTACAATGAGCAGTTCTTC.

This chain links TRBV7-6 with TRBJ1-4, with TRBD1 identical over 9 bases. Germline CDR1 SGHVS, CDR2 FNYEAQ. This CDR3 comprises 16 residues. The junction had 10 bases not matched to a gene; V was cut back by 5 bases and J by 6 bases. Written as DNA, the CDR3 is TGTGCCAGCAGCCCTAGCCCGGACAGGGGCCATGAAAAACTGTTTTTT. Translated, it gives CASSPSPDRGHEKLFF.

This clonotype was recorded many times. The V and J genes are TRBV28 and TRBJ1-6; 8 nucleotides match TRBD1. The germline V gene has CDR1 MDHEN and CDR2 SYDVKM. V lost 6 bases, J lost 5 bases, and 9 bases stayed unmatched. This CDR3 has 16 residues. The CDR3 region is CASSRTGRGNNSPLHF. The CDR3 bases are TGTGCCAGCAGCCGGACAGGGAGGGGGAATAATTCACCCCTCCACTTT.

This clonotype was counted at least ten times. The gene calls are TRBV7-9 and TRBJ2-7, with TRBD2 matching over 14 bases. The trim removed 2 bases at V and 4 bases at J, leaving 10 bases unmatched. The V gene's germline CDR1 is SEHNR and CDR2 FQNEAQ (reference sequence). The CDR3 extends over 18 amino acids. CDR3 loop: CASSLPATSGRAAYEQYF. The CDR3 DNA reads TGTGCCAGCAGCTTACCGGCGACTAGCGGGAGGGCCGCATACGAGCAGTACTTC.

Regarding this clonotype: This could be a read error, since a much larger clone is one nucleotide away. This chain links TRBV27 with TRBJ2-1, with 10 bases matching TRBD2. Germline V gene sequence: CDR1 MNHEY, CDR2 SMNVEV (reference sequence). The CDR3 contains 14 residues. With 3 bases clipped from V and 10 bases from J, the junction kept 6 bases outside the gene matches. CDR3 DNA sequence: TGTGCCAGCAGTTTCGGGCTAGCGGGAGCCGAGCAGTTCTTC. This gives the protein CASSFGLAGAEQFF.

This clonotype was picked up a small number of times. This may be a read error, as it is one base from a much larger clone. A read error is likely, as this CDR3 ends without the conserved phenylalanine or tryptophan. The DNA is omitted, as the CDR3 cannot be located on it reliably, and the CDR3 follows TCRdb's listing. The CDR3 reads CASSQERQGYEQYL. This chain links TRBV3-1 with TRBJ2-3; the table assigns TRBD1, which was not confirmed against the DNA. The CDR3 is 14 amino acids in total, end residues counted. In germline, CDR1 is LGHDT, CDR2 YNNKEL (reference sequence).